The clone carrying this T cell receptor beta chain showed up just a few times. Its antigen is unknown. Then a second PCR, running roughly 7 to 11 cycles, was carried out with a sample-barcoded 5' primer and a J-beta primer mix. TCRdb processed the 5' RACE reads anew with MiXCR; each CDR3 protein has one entry. This sample has some 1,000,000 distinct CDR3 sequences; around 27% occur once, and the top ten carry approximately 0.7%. The sample belongs to a study of blood T cells in healthy people across ages. Points from the study as a whole: Any conclusive comparison of naive versus antigen-experienced cells was prevented by using unsorted PBMCs.

The germline V and J ends were trimmed by 0 bases and 6 bases, with 14 bases remaining between them. This CDR3 has 15 amino acids. Germline values: CDR1 LGHDT, CDR2 YNNKEL (reference sequence). The same sample was also studied in work on T cells of mothers and their children. That work states: A slight, non-significant increase in overlap was found for related mother-child pairs relative to unrelated pairs.

This chain connects TRBV3-1 to TRBJ1-1, with D tentatively TRBD1 (5 bases). The clonotype was recovered from a girl aged 2 to 9 in good health. The source material was blood. The CDR3 DNA follows: TGTGCCAGCAGCCAAGATAAGGGAATAGGGGCTGAAGCTTTCTTT. Translation: CASSQDKGIGAEAFF.